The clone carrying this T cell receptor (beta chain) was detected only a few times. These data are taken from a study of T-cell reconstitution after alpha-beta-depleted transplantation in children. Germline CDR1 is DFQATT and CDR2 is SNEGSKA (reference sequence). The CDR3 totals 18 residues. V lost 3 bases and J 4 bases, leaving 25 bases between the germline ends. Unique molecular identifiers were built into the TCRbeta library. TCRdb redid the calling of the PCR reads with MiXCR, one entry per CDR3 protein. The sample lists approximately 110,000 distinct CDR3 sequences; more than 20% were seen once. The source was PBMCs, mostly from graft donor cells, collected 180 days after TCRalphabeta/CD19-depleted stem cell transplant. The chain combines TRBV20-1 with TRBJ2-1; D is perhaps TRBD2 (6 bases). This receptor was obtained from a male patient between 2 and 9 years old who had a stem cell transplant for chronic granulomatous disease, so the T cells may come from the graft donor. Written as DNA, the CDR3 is TGCAGTGCTAGTGGTCAGAAGTTCTCGGCGGGGCAATACAATGAGCAGTTCTTC. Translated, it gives CSASGQKFSAGQYNEQFF.